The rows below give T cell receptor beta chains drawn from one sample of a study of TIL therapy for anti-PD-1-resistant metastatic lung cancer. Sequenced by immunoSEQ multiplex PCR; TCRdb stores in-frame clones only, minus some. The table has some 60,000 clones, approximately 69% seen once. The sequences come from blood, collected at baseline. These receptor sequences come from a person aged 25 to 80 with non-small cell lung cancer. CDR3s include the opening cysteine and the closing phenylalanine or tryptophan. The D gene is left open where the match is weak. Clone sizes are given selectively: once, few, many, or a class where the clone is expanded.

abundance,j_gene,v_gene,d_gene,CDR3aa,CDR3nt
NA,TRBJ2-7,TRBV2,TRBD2,CARHGLAGDEQYF,TGTGCCCGACACGGACTAGCGGGAGACGAGCAGTACTTC
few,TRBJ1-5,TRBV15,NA,CATSRGDNQPQHF,TGTGCCACCAGCAGAGGGGACAATCAGCCCCAGCATTTT
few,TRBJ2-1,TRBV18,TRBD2,CASSQLADTYNEQFF,TGTGCCAGCTCGCAACTAGCGGACACCTACAATGAGCAGTTCTTC
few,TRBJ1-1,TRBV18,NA,CASSSYPGHTEAFF,TGTGCCAGCTCCTCTTATCCGGGCCACACTGAAGCTTTCTTT
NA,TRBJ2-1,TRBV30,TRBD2,CAWSALSGGAYNEQFF,TGTGCCTGGAGTGCGTTAAGCGGGGGGGCTTACAATGAGCAGTTCTTC
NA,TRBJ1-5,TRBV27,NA,CASSLPLRDGHSNQPQHF,TGTGCCAGCAGTTTACCTTTACGGGACGGTCATAGCAATCAGCCCCAGCATTTT
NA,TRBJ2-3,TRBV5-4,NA,CASSPVDSSLTDTQYF,TGTGCCAGCAGCCCGGTGGACTCCAGTCTCACAGATACGCAGTATTTT
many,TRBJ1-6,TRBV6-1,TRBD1,CASSENVGTGGNLLYNSPLHF,TGTGCCAGCAGTGAAAACGTGGGGACAGGGGGTAATCTACTCTATAATTCACCCCTCCACTTT
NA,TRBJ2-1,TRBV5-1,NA,CASSLGPTRDEQFF,TGCGCCAGCAGCTTGGGGCCAACCAGGGATGAGCAGTTCTTC
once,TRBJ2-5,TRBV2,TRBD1,CASSDAGGLQETQYF,TGTGCCAGCAGTGACGCAGGGGGCCTCCAAGAGACCCAGTACTTC
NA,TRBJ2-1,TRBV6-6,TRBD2,CASSYRSGGRYNEQFF,TGTGCCAGCAGTTACCGTAGCGGGGGACGATACAATGAGCAGTTCTTC
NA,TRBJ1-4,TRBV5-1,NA,CASSPGSATNEKLFF,TGCGCCAGCAGCCCCGGATCCGCAACTAATGAAAAACTGTTTTTT
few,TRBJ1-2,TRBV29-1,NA,CSVGGYTF,TGCAGCGTAGGTGGCTACACCTTC
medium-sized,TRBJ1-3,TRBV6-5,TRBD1,CASSLQGTTGNTIYF,TGTGCCAGCAGTTTACAGGGGACAACTGGAAACACCATATATTTT
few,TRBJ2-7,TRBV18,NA,CASSLNVAGNEQYF,TGTGCCAGCTCACTCAACGTCGCAGGGAACGAGCAGTACTTC
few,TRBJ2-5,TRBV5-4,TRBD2,CASSTSGGRQETQYF,TGTGCCAGCAGTACTAGCGGGGGACGACAAGAGACCCAGTACTTC
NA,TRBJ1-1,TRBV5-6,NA,CASSPQGRDYTEAFF,TGTGCCAGCAGCCCACAGGGAAGGGATTACACTGAAGCTTTCTTT
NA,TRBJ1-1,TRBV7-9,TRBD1,CASSLADRESTEAFF,TGTGCCAGCAGCTTAGCGGACAGGGAGAGCACTGAAGCTTTCTTT
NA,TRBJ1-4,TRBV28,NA,CASSPRFRAVANEKLFF,TGTGCCAGCAGCCCCCGTTTCCGAGCCGTGGCTAATGAAAAACTGTTTTTT
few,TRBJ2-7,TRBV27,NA,CASSLEDGTYEQYF,TGTGCCAGCAGTTTAGAAGACGGGACCTACGAGCAGTACTTC
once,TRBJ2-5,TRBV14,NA,CASSQAVGTSLTQYF,TGTGCCAGCAGCCAAGCCGTCGGGACATCCCTGACCCAGTACTTC
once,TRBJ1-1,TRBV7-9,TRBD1,CASSLGQPGGGLNTEAFF,TGTGCCAGCAGCTTAGGTCAACCAGGGGGTGGGTTGAACACTGAAGCTTTCTTT
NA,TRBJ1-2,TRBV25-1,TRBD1,CASSEAGQVNYGYTF,TGTGCCAGCAGTGAGGCGGGACAGGTTAACTATGGCTACACCTTC
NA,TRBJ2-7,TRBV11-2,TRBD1,CASSPGQGTEQYF,TGTGCCAGCAGCCCCGGACAGGGAACCGAGCAGTACTTC
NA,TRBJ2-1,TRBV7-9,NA,CASSTNLGAGAEQFF,TGTGCCAGCAGCACCAATCTGGGGGCGGGGGCTGAGCAGTTCTTC
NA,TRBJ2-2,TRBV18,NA,CASSPPAQGNTGELFF,TGTGCCAGCTCACCACCCGCTCAGGGGAACACCGGGGAGCTGTTTTTT
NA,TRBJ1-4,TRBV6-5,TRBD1,CASSGQVLSEKLFF,TGTGCCAGCAGTGGACAGGTTCTTTCTGAAAAACTGTTTTTT
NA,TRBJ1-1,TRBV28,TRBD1,CASSLRDRYNTEAFF,TGTGCCAGCAGTTTAAGGGACAGGTACAACACTGAAGCTTTCTTT
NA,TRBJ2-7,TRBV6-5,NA,CASTKTSGIAYEQYF,TGTGCCAGCACCAAAACGTCGGGGATCGCCTACGAGCAGTACTTC
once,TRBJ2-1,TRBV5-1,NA,CASSLGDRYNEQFF,TGCGCCAGCAGCTTGGGGGACCGCTACAATGAGCAGTTCTTC
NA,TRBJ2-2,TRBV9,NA,CASSVASAGYGELFF,TGTGCCAGCAGCGTCGCTAGCGCGGGGTACGGGGAGCTGTTTTTT
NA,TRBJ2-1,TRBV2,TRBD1,CASVPGRDRFYNEQFF,TGTGCCAGCGTACCGGGTCGGGACAGATTTTACAATGAGCAGTTCTTC
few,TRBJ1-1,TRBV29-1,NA,CSVVRDPNTEAFF,TGCAGCGTTGTCAGGGACCCGAACACTGAAGCTTTCTTT
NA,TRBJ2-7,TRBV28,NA,CASTSQRTVSYEQYF,TGTGCCAGCACATCCCAAAGGACGGTCTCCTACGAGCAGTACTTC
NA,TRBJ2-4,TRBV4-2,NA,CASSQGYGDDIQYF,TGTGCCAGCAGCCAAGGATACGGGGATGACATTCAGTACTTC
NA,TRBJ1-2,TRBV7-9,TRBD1,CASSLQGANYGYTF,TGTGCCAGCAGCTTACAGGGGGCAAACTATGGCTACACCTTC
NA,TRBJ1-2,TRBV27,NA,CASSLFSGGGYGYTF,TGTGCCAGCAGTTTATTCTCCGGGGGCGGCTATGGCTACACCTTC
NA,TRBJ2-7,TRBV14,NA,CASSQTRGADPSEQYF,TGTGCCAGCAGCCAAACAAGAGGGGCGGACCCCTCCGAGCAGTACTTC
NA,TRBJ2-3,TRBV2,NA,CASTGLGGAQDTQYF,TGTGCCAGCACCGGTCTAGGGGGGGCGCAAGATACGCAGTATTTT
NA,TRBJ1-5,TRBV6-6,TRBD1,CASRQTGDGQPQHF,TGTGCCAGCAGGCAGACAGGGGACGGTCAGCCCCAGCATTTT
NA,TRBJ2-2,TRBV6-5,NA,CASLKYPGELFF,TGTGCCAGTCTTAAGTATCCCGGGGAGCTGTTTTTT
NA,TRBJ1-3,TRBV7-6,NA,CASSLAFGTGNTIYF,TGTGCCAGCAGCTTAGCTTTTGGGACAGGAAACACCATATATTTT